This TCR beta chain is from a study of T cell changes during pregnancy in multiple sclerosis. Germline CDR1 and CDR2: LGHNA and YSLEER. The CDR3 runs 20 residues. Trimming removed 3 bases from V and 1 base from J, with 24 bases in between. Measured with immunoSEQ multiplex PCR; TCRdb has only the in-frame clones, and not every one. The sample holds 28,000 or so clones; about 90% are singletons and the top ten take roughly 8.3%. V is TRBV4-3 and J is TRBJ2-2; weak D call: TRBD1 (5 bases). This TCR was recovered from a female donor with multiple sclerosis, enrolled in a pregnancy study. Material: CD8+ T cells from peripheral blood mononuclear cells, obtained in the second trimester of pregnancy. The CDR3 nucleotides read TGCGCCAGCAGCCAGGTAGCTACAGGTCGAGGCTTTATGAACACCGGGGAGCTGTTTTTT. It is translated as CASSQVATGRGFMNTGELFF.